Each of the 22 T cell receptor beta chains below was sequenced from the same sample in a study of blood T cell repertoires in COVID-19. Data came from immunoSEQ multiplex PCR; TCRdb stores just in-frame clones and leaves some out. This sample has roughly 200,000 clones, with approximately 81% found just once. The sample was peripheral blood. These receptors were taken from an elderly woman with acute or convalescent COVID-19.

The chain recombines TRBV7-2 with TRBJ2-5; 13 bases agree with TRBD2. CDR1 and CDR2 from the germline V gene are SGHTA and FQGNSA. The J segment lost 1 base and the V segment lost 1 base, leaving 6 bases of the junction unmatched. The CDR3 is 18 amino acids. CDR3 residues: CASSLVFRLAGGQETQYF. In DNA, the CDR3 is TGTGCCAGCAGCTTAGTATTCAGACTAGCGGGGGGCCAAGAGACCCAGTACTTC.

This clone was picked up one time. V and J are TRBV5-1 and TRBJ2-7; 9 bases align to TRBD1. The V gene end was trimmed by 4 bases and the J gene end by 0 bases; junction bases not matched to a gene: 5. CDR1 is SGHRS, CDR2 YFSETQ, per germline. The CDR3 runs 15 residues. Here the CDR3 DNA reads TGCGCCAGCAGCGTAGGGACAGGGCTCTCCTACGAGCAGTACTTC. Its protein product is CASSVGTGLSYEQYF.

The chain has TRBV19 and TRBJ2-2, with D uncertain. The CDR3 sequence is 13 residues long. Per germline, CDR1 LNHDA and CDR2 SQIVND (reference sequence). Trimming shortened V by 2 bases and J by 4 bases, and 5 bases separated the two germline ends. CDR3 sequence (DNA): TGTGCCAGTAGTATAATCGTCACCGGGGAGCTGTTTTTT. It specifies CASSIIVTGELFF.

For this clone: This sample also contains other DNA sequences that code for the same CDR3. The chain has TRBV5-1 and TRBJ2-3; 9 bases map to TRBD2. The CDR3 is 15 amino acids. The junction had 3 bases not matched to a gene; V was cut back by 4 bases and J by 0 bases. CDR1 and CDR2 from the germline V gene are SGHRS and YFSETQ. The CDR3 spells CASSLLAGSTDTQYF. Written as DNA, the CDR3 is TGCGCCAGCAGCCTTCTAGCGGGGAGCACAGATACGCAGTATTTT.

The rearrangement joins TRBV28 to TRBJ2-1; D call uncertain. CDR3 length: 11 residues. The germline V gene encodes CDR1 MDHEN and CDR2 SYDVKM. Trimming took 7 bases from V and 4 from J, leaving 5 bases between them. The CDR3: CASKQYNEQFF. In DNA form, the CDR3 reads TGTGCCAGCAAGCAATACAATGAGCAGTTCTTC.

This clone was counted a few times. This rearrangement joins TRBV3-1 (or the pseudogene TRBV3-2) to TRBJ1-1, with unresolved D. The CDR3 has 12 residues. Per the germline V gene, CDR1 is LGHDT and CDR2 is YNNKEL (reference sequence). Trimming took off 6 bases at V and 7 bases at J, with 12 bases between the two ends. The CDR3 DNA reads as TGTGCCAGCAGAAAGATCGGGGATGAAGCTTTCTTT. Translating it yields CASRKIGDEAFF.

The rearrangement links TRBV6-5 to TRBJ2-2, with 9 bases fitting TRBD1. V shed 7 bases and J 7 bases; nucleotides not matched to a gene: 10. Germline V gene sequence: CDR1 MNHEY, CDR2 SVGAGI. This CDR3 has 15 amino acids. The CDR3 here is CASKLDRGAVGELFF. For the CDR3, the DNA is TGTGCCAGCAAGCTTGACAGGGGGGCGGTCGGGGAGCTGTTTTTT.

This sequence joins TRBV6-6 and TRBJ1-5, with D possibly being TRBD1 (5 bases). The CDR3 has 15 residues. Between the trimmed V and J ends, which lost 4 bases and 2 bases, there was a span of 12 bases. The germline CDR1 and CDR2 sequences are MNHNY and SVGAGI (reference sequence). The CDR3: CASSSGGMGNQPQHF. CDR3 in DNA: TGTGCCAGCAGTTCTGGGGGGATGGGCAATCAGCCCCAGCATTTT.

The chain couples TRBV5-1 to TRBJ1-4; 8 nucleotides align to TRBD1. Germline V CDR1 and CDR2: SGHRS, YFSETQ. The CDR3 runs to 17 residues. The ends lost 4 bases at V and 3 bases at J; junction bases unmatched: 11. CDR3 bases: TGCGCCAGCAGCGGGGACGGCAGGGGGCTTTCTAATGAAAAACTGTTTTTT. This encodes CASSGDGRGLSNEKLFF.

The V and J genes are TRBV27 and TRBJ2-2, with 7 bases lining up with TRBD1. The germline V gene has CDR1 MNHEY and CDR2 SMNVEV (reference sequence). This CDR3 contains 15 residues. Trimming at V came to 5 bases and at J to 4 bases, leaving 7 bases not matched to a gene. The CDR3 DNA sequence: TGTGCCAGCAGTCCCGACAGGGTCGGCACCGGGGAGCTGTTTTTT. Residues: CASSPDRVGTGELFF.

This clone appeared a single time. The chain recombines TRBV3-1 (or the pseudogene TRBV3-2) with TRBJ2-5; D remains unclear. This CDR3 is built from 14 residues. CDR1 LGHDT and CDR2 YNNKEL come from the germline V gene (reference sequence). Trimming took 3 bases from V and 0 from J, leaving 8 bases between them. Here the CDR3 reads CASSQQRDQETQYF. Here the CDR3 DNA reads TGTGCCAGCAGCCAGCAGCGCGACCAAGAGACCCAGTACTTC.

This rearrangement joins TRBV3-1 (or the pseudogene TRBV3-2) to TRBJ1-1; unclear D gene. The CDR3 spans 11 residues. V lost 1 base, J lost 9 bases, and 6 bases lay in between. Germline CDR1 reads LGHDT; CDR2 reads YNNKEL (reference sequence). CDR3 protein: CASSQGLKAFF. CDR3 DNA: TGTGCCAGCAGCCAAGGACTTAAAGCTTTCTTT.

CDR3 sequence reads: CASSSDGTGVQPQHF. CDR3 nucleotides: TGTGCCAGCAGCTCGGATGGGACAGGGGTTCAGCCCCAGCATTTT. This sequence joins TRBV7-9 and TRBJ1-5; 10 positions match TRBD1. From germline, CDR1 is SEHNR and CDR2 FQNEAQ (reference sequence). The CDR3 runs to 15 residues. V lost 4 bases, J lost 6 bases, and 6 bases stayed unmatched. The full variable domain, in which reference TRBV7-9 and TRBJ1-5 provide the parts outside the CDR3, is DTGVSQNPRHKITKRGQNVTFRCDPISEHNRLYWYRQTLGQGPEFLTYFQNEAQLEKSRLLSDRFSAERPKGSFSTLEIQRTEQGDSAMYLCASSSDGTGVQPQHFGDGTRLSIL.

The chain uses TRBV3-1 (or the pseudogene TRBV3-2) and TRBJ2-7, with 9 positions matching TRBD1. The CDR3 extends over 17 amino acids. After removal of 0 bases from V and 0 bases from J, the junction contained 6 bases not matched to a gene. Germline values: CDR1 LGHDT, CDR2 YNNKEL (reference sequence). Here the CDR3 reads CASSQDRGTGTSYEQYF. The CDR3 nucleotides are TGTGCCAGCAGCCAAGACCGCGGGACAGGGACCTCCTACGAGCAGTACTTC.

This chain uses TRBV6-5 with TRBJ2-7; 10 nucleotides align to TRBD2. Germline V gene lookup returns CDR1 MNHEY and CDR2 SVGAGI. Losses at the gene ends were 5 bases for V and 9 bases for J; bases not matched to a gene: 13. The CDR3 has 15 residues. DNA of the CDR3: TGTGCCAGCAGTAGAGCGGGAGGGAAGGGATCGGGGCAGTACTTC. Its translation is CASSRAGGKGSGQYF.

The chain couples TRBV18 to TRBJ1-2; D is unclear. In germline, CDR1 is KGHSH, CDR2 LQKENI. V lost 2 bases and J 6 bases, leaving 16 bases between the germline ends. There are 15 residues in the CDR3. DNA for the CDR3: TGTGCCAGCTCACCAATTGTCTCGGGTATGGATGGCTACACCTTC. As protein: CASSPIVSGMDGYTF.

The genes are TRBV3-1 (or the pseudogene TRBV3-2) and TRBJ2-2; D not certain. Trimming shortened V by 1 base and J by 0 bases, and 6 bases separated the two germline ends. The CDR3 runs 15 residues. The germline V gene has CDR1 LGHDT and CDR2 YNNKEL (reference sequence). The DNA for the CDR3 is TGTGCCAGCAGCCAAGGGCCCGCGAACACCGGGGAGCTGTTTTTT. The encoded protein is CASSQGPANTGELFF.

The V gene is TRBV6-5, the J gene TRBJ1-1; 8 bases align to TRBD1. The CDR3 sequence is 12 residues long. Trimming at V came to 11 bases and at J to 5 bases, leaving 7 bases not matched to a gene. The V gene's germline CDR1 is MNHEY and CDR2 SVGAGI. The CDR3 DNA reads TGTGCCGGACTTACAGGGGGAACTGAAGCTTTCTTT. Residues: CAGLTGGTEAFF.

The J gene is TRBJ2-7, the V gene TRBV10-3; 11 bases agree with TRBD2. V lost 4 bases to trimming and J lost 5 bases; unmatched junction nucleotides: 10. CDR1 and CDR2 (germline): ENHRY, SYGVKD. There are 16 residues in the CDR3. The CDR3 region has the DNA TGTGCCATCAGTGGCCGTCTAACTAGCGGGAGCGACGAGCAGTACTTC. Translated: CAISGRLTSGSDEQYF.

This chain's CDR3 is CASSSGTGAYEQYF. Written as DNA, the CDR3 is TGCGCCAGCAGCTCCGGGACAGGGGCCTACGAGCAGTACTTC. The chain is built from TRBV5-1 and TRBJ2-7, with 10 bases fitting TRBD1. This CDR3 has 14 residues. Germline V gene data show CDR1 as SGHRS and CDR2 as YFSETQ. The junction had 2 bases not matched to a gene; V was cut back by 3 bases and J by 2 bases. The full variable domain, with the rest looked up from reference TRBV5-1 and TRBJ2-7, is KAGVTQTPRYLIKTRGQQVTLSCSPISGHRSVSWYQQTPGQGLQFLFEYFSETQRNKGNFPGRFSGRQFSNSRSEMNVSTLELGDSALYLCASSSGTGAYEQYFGPGTRLTVT.

This chain connects TRBV19 to TRBJ2-7, with TRBD1 identical over 10 bases. After removal of 6 bases from V and 3 bases from J, the junction contained 8 bases not matched to a gene. The CDR3 loop spans 15 amino acids. Germline V gene lookup returns CDR1 LNHDA and CDR2 SQIVND (reference sequence). This CDR3 is CASSRPGQGFYEQYF. CDR3 nucleotides: TGTGCCAGTAGCAGGCCGGGACAGGGGTTCTACGAGCAGTACTTC.

The chain couples TRBV2 to TRBJ1-2; the D gene is possibly TRBD1 (6 bases). Germline V CDR1 and CDR2: SNHLY, FYNNEI. The CDR3 spans 13 residues. The V end was cut by 7 bases, the J end by 5 bases, with 14 bases between. The CDR3 loop reads CASNRQAGYGYTF. Here the CDR3 DNA reads TGTGCCAGCAATAGACAGGCCGGGTATGGCTACACCTTC.